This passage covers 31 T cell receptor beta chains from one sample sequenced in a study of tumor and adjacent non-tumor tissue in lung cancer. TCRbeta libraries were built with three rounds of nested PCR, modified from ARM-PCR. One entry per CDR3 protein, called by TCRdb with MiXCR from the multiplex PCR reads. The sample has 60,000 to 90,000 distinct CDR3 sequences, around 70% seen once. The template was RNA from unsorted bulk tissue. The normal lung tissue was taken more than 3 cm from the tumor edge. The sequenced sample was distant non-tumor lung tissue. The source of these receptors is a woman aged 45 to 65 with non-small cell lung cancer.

The CDR3 here is CGVKMENTEAFF. DNA of the CDR3: TGCGGTGTAAAGATGGAGAACACTGAAGCTTTCTTT. The chain joins TRBV29-1 to TRBJ1-1, with D unclear. The CDR3 is 12 residues long. Per the germline V gene, CDR1 is SQVTM and CDR2 is ANQGSEA.

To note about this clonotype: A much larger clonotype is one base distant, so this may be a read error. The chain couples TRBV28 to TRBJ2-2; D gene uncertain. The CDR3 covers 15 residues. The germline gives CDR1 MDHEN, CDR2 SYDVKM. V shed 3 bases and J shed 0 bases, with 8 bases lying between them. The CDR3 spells CASSFLTANTGELFF. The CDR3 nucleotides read TGTGCCAGCAGTTTCCTAACGGCGAACACCGGGGAGCTGTTTTTT. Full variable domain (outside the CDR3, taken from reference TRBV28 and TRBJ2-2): DVKVTQSSRYLVKRTGEKVFLECVQDMDHENMFWYRQDPGLGLRLIYFSYDVKMKEKGDIPEGYSVSREKKERFSLILESASTNQTSMYLCASSFLTANTGELFFGEGSRLTVL.

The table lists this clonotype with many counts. The CDR3 bases are TGCAGCGTGGACCGAAAGGAGCGGGGCTACACCTTC. This gives the protein CSVDRKERGYTF. V gene TRBV29-1 combines with J gene TRBJ1-2; D is undetermined. Germline V CDR1 and CDR2: SQVTM, ANQGSEA. This CDR3 has 12 residues. Trimming took off 6 bases at V and 8 bases at J, with 16 bases between the two ends.

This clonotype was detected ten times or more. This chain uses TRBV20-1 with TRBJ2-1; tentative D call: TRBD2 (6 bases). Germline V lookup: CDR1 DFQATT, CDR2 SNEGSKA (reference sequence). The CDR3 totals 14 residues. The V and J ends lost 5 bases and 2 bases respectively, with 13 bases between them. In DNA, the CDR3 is TGCAGTGCTCCACTAGCAGGGACCTACAATGAGCAGTTCTTC. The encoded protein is CSAPLAGTYNEQFF.

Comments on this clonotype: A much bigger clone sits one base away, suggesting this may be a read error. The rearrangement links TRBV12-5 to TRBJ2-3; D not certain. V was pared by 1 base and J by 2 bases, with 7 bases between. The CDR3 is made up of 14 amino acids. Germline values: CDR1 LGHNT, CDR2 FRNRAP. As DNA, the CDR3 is TGTGCTAGTGGTTTGGGGGGTGACACAGATACGCAGTATTTT. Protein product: CASGLGGDTDTQYF.

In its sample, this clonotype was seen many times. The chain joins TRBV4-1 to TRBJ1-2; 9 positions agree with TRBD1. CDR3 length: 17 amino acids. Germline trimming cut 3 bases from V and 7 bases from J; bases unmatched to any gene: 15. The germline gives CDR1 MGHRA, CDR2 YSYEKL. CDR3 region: CASSHSRSWTGDPGYTF. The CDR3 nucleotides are TGCGCCAGCAGCCATTCACGTTCCTGGACAGGGGATCCTGGCTACACCTTC.

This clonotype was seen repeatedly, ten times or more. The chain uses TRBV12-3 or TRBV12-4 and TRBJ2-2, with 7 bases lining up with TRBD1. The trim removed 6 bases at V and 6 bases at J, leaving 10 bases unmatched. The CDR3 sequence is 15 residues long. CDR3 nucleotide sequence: TGTGCCAGCAGGACCGACAGGGAGATTGCCGGGGAGCTGTTTTTT. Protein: CASRTDREIAGELFF.

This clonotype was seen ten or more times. CDR3 in amino acids: CSAKPRGGQGAGEQFF. The DNA of the CDR3 is TGCAGCGCTAAACCCCGTGGGGGACAGGGGGCGGGGGAGCAGTTCTTC. The chain has TRBV29-1 and TRBJ2-1; 12 bases are shared with TRBD1. Germline V gene sequence: CDR1 SQVTM, CDR2 ANQGSEA. The CDR3 spans 16 residues. V was pared by 7 bases and J by 10 bases, with 17 bases of the junction left unmatched.

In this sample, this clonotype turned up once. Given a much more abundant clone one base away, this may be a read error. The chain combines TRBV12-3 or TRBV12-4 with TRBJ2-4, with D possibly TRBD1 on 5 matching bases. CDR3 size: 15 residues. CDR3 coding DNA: TGTGCCAGCAGTTTAGGGACACCTGTAAAAAACTTTCAGTACTTC. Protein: CASSLGTPVKNFQYF.

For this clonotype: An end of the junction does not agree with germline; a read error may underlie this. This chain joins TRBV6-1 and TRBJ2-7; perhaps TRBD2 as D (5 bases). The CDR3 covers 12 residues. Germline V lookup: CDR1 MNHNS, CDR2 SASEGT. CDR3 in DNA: TGTGCCAGCAGGCTCGCCGACTACAAGCAGTGCTTC. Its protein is CASRLADYKQCF.

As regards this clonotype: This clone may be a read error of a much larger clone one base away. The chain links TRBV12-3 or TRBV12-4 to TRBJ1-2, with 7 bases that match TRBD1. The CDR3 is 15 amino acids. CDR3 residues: CDSSSPGQLISGYTF. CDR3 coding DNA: TGTGACAGCAGTTCACCGGGACAGCTGATCTCTGGCTACACCTTC.

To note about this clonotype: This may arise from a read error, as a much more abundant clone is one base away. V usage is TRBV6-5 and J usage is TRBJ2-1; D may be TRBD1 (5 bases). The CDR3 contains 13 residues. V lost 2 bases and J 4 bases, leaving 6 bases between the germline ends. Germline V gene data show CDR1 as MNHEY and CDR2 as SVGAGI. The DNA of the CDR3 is TGTGCCAGCAGTTACAACAGGTACAATGAGCAGTTCTTC. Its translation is CASSYNRYNEQFF.

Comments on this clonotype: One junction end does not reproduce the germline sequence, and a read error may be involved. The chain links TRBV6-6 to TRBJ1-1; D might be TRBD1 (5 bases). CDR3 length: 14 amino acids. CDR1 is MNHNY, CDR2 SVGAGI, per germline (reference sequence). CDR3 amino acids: CASSYSRGPSEAFF. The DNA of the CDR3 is TGTGCCAGCAGCTACTCGAGGGGACCGAGTGAAGCTTTCTTT.

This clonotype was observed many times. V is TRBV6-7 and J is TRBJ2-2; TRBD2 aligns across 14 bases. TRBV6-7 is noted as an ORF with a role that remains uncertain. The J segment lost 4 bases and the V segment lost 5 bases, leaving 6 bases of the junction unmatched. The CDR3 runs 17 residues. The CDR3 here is CASSTRGLAGATGELFF. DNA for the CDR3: TGTGCCAGCAGTACTCGGGGACTAGCGGGAGCCACCGGGGAGCTGTTTTTT.

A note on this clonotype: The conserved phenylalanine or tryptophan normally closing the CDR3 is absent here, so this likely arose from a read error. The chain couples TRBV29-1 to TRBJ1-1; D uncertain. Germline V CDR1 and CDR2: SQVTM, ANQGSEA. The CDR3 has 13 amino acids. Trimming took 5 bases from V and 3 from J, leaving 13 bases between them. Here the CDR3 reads CSVLGNSDTEAFY. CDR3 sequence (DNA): TGCAGCGTTCTAGGGAACAGTGACACTGAAGCTTTCTAT.

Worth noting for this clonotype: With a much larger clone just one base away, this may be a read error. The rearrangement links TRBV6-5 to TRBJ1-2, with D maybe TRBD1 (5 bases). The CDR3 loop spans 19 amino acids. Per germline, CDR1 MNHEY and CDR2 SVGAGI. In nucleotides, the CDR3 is TGTGCCAGCAGTTACTCAGGCTTGGGCAGGGAAGGGTCTAAATATGGCTACACCTTC. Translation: CASSYSGLGREGSKYGYTF.

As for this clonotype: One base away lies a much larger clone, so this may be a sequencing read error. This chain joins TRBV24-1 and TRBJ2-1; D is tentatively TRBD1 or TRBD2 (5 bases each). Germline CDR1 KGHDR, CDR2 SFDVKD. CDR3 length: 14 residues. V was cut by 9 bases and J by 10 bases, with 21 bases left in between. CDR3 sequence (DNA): TGTGCCACCTCAAGAGAGGGACGAGGCAAAGAGCAGTTCTTC. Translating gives CATSREGRGKEQFF.

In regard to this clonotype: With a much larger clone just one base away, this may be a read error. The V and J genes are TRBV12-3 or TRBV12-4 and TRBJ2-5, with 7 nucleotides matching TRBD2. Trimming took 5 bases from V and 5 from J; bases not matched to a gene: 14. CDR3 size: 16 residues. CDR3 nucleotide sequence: TGTGCCAGCAGTCCCCCAGCTGGGAGGGCCAAGGAGACCCAGTACTTC. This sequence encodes CASSPPAGRAKETQYF.

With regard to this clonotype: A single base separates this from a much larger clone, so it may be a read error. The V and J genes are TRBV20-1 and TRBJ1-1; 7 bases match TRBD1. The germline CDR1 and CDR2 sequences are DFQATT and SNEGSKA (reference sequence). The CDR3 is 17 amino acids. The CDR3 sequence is CSTRDFQGGGTNTEAFF. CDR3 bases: TGCAGTACTAGAGATTTTCAGGGGGGAGGAACGAACACTGAAGCTTTCTTT.

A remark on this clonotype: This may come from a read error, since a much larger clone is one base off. CDR3 nucleotide sequence: TGCGCCAGCGGAGAGGGGAATACGCAGTATTTT. Amino acid sequence: CASGEGNTQYF. This rearrangement joins TRBV10-2 to TRBJ2-3; D tentatively fits TRBD1 or TRBD2 (5 bases each). The V end was cut by 8 bases, the J end by 7 bases, with 10 bases between. The CDR3 runs 11 residues. Germline CDR1 reads WSHSY; CDR2 reads SAAADI.

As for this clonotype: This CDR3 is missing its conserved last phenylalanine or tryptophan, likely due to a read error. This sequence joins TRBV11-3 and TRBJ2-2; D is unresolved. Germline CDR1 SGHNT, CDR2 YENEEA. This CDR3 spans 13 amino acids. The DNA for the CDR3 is TGTGCTAGCAGCTTGCACGACACCGGGGAGCTGTTTTTA. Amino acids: CASSLHDTGELFL.

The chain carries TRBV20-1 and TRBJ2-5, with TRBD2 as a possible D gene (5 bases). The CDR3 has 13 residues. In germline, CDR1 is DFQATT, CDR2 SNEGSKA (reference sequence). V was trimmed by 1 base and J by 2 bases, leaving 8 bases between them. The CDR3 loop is CSARGTGQETQYF. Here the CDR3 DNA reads TGCAGTGCTAGAGGGACGGGACAAGAGACCCAGTACTTC.

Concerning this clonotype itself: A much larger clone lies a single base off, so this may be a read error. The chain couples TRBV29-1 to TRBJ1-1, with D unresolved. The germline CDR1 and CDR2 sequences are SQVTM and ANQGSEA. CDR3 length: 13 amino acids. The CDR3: CSDTRTANTEALF. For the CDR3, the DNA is TGCAGCGATACAAGGACGGCGAACACTGAAGCTCTCTTT.

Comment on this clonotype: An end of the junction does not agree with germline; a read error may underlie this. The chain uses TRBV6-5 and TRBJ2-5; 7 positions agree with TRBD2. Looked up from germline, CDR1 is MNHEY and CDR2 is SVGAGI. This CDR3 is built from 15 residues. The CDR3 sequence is CASSYGLTPGGTQYF. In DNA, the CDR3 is TGTGCCAGTAGTTATGGCCTCACGCCGGGAGGGACCCAGTACTTC.

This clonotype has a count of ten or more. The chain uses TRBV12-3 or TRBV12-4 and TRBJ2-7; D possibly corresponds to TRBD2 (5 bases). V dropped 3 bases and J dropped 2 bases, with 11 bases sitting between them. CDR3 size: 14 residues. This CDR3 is CASSFGRETYEQYF. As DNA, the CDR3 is TGTGCCAGCAGTTTTGGTAGGGAGACCTACGAGCAGTACTTC.

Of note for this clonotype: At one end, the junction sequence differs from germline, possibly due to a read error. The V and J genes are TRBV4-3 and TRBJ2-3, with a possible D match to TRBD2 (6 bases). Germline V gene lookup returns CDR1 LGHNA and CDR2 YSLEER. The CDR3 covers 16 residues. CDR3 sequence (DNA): TGCGACAGCATCCAAGTTGCGGGAAGGAGGGCAGATACGCAGTATTTT. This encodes CDSIQVAGRRADTQYF.

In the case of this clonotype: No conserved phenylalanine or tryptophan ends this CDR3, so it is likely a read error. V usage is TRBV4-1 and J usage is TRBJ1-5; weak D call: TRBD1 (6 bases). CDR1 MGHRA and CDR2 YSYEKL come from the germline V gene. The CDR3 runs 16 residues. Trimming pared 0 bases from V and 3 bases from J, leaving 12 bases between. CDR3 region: CASSQDDRPDNQPQHY. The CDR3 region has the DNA TGCGCCAGCAGCCAAGATGACAGGCCTGACAATCAGCCCCAGCATTAT.

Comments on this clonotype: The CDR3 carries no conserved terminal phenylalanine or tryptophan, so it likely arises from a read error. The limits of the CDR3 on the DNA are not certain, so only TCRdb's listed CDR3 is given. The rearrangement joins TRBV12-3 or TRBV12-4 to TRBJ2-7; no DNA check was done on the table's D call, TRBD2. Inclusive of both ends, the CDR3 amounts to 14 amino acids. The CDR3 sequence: CASTSTSGSYEQHL.

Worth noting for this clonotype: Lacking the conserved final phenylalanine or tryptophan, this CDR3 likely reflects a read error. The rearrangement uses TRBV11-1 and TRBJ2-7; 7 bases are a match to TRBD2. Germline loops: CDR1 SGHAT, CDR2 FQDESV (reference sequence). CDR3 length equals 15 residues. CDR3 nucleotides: TGTACCAGCAGCTTAGCCGGGACTATAACCTACGAGCAGTACATC. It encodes CTSSLAGTITYEQYI.

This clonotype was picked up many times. The CDR3 spells CASSSTGTQSSYNEQFF. The CDR3 nucleotides read TGTGCCAGCAGCTCAACCGGGACACAATCCTCCTACAATGAGCAGTTCTTC. V gene TRBV5-6 combines with J gene TRBJ2-1, with a possible D match to TRBD1 (6 bases). Germline CDR1 reads SGHDT; CDR2 reads YYEEEE. The CDR3 length is 17 residues. Trimming removed 3 bases at V and 0 bases at J, with 16 bases between.

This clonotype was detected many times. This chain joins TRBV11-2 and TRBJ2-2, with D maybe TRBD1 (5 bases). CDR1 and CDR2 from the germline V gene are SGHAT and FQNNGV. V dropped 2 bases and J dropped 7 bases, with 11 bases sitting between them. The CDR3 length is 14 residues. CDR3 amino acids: CASSLSPGIGELFF. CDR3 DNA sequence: TGTGCCAGCAGCTTATCCCCAGGGATCGGGGAGCTGTTTTTT.